The entry below gives a single T cell receptor beta chain sequence along with its context. Its antigen is not identified. Only CD45RO-negative cells positively selected for CCR7 counted as naive CD8 cells, so terminally differentiated effector memory CD45RA+ cells were excluded. The donors were adults (healthy and HIV-negative) with no recent acute infections or vaccinations. Nashville, Tennessee was home to all donors, each a Caucasian adult. The entry originates in a study of shared clonotypes between healthy human individuals. Study-level points and caveats: A small donor pool kept down the genetic and exposure-history diversity that was represented.

Trimming removed 4 bases at V and 1 base at J, with 16 bases between. The CDR3 contains 16 residues. Germline CDR1 reads SGHAT; CDR2 reads FQNNGV. Deep level was the assay's run setting. Clones were read by immunoSEQ multiplex PCR, and TCRdb kept only the in-frame ones, dropping some. The table records over 2 million clones, about 95% of them present only once. This chain joins TRBV11-2 and TRBJ1-2, with D possibly TRBD1 on 5 matching bases. The TCR sequence derives from a man younger than 35 in good health. Sequenced sample: naive CD8+ T cells sorted from blood. CDR3: CASSSVTVLINYGYTF. CDR3 sequence (DNA): TGTGCCAGCAGCTCAGTGACAGTCCTGATTAACTATGGCTACACCTTC.